The source of this T cell receptor (beta chain) is a study of blood T cell repertoires in COVID-19 (dated by TCRdb to 2018 to 2020). About the investigation overall: Samples from collaborators originated in the United States, Italy and Spain and spanned both the acute and convalescent phases of COVID-19. The material from the prospective study consisted of cDNA or gDNA derived from T cells, B-cell-depleted T cells, or PBMCs. Subjects who had been exposed to COVID-19, were actively infected with it, or had recovered from it provided the deeply sampled blood TCRbeta repertoires that made up the dataset. A freely available public database, intended as a resource for researchers studying the immune response to SARS-CoV-2, is where the repertoires were released. The samples were drawn from two sources: the first 160 participants of the ongoing ImmuneRACE study, and 1,000 to 1,500 subjects contributed by 6 global collaborators. The sample metadata nearly always contained a de-identified subject ID, COVID-19 status, age in years and sex. HLA class I and class II types, where available, came from metadata supplied by the sample provider rather than from assay-based typing. Broad study findings and their caveats: How much clinical and demographic metadata was included differed by source and by participant, and the metadata was provided uncurated.

The collaborating institutions used their own protocols to collect whole blood in K2EDTA tubes. For TCRbeta analysis, collaborators shipped samples as frozen whole blood, isolated PBMCs, or DNA extracted from either of those sample types. This clone was seen a few times. Its antigen remains unidentified. No much larger clonotype is one base removed from it; base qualities were not supplied. The CDR3 sequence holds 16 residues, the cysteine and phenylalanine included. Only the CDR3 portion is preserved as DNA: 48 bases, with reading frame beginning at the first base. V is pruned by 4 bases and J by 5 bases, leaving 10 bases of the junction without a gene match. Per the germline V gene, SGHNT is the CDR1 and YENEEA is the CDR2. The immunoSEQ Assay, a bias-controlled multiplex PCR, was used to amplify TCRbeta CDR3 regions from genomic DNA. From the authors' description of their analysis: The number of nucleated cells in each sample was estimated by amplification of reference gene primers within the assay. Sequence reads were collapsed and filtered to measure the absolute abundance of every unique TCRbeta CDR3 rearrangement. For each sample, productive Simpson clonality was calculated as the square root of Simpson's diversity index over productive rearrangements. Not all clones reach the TCRdb copy of this immuneACCESS table, which keeps in-frame sequences only. Checked studies attribute under half of the gap to unresolved V genes and leave the rest unexplained. Clonal size and the V and J genes are those of that table, whereas D and trimming came from the DNA. The sample records about 73,000 clones, 90% of which are singletons. 16% of the sample is taken by the ten largest.

This TCR derives from a woman at least 80 years old with active or convalescent COVID-19. Sequencing used peripheral blood. The chain couples TRBV11-3 to TRBJ2-5, with 10 bases aligning to TRBD1. CDR3 region: CASSSGQGPRGETQYF. The bases are TGTGCCAGCAGCTCGGGACAGGGGCCACGGGGGGAGACCCAGTACTTC.